Below are 26 T cell receptor beta chains sequenced from a single sample in a study of blood T cell repertoires in COVID-19. Only in-frame clones appear in the TCRdb table, and some are missing; sequencing was by immunoSEQ multiplex PCR. This table has roughly 360,000 clones, roughly 86% appearing once. The sample taken for sequencing was PBMCs or T cells enriched from blood (not recorded which). Source of these receptors: a man aged 25 to 40 who had recovered from COVID-19.

V and J are TRBV27 and TRBJ1-1, with TRBD1 identical over 10 bases. Germline V gives CDR1 MNHEY, CDR2 SMNVEV (reference sequence). This CDR3 is built from 14 residues. Germline trimming cut 4 bases from V and 5 bases from J; bases unmatched to any gene: 4. The CDR3 spells CASSSGTGVTEAFF. CDR3 sequence (DNA): TGTGCCAGCAGTTCCGGGACAGGGGTTACTGAAGCTTTCTTT.

This chain links TRBV12-5 with TRBJ2-1; D gene uncertain. There are 12 residues in the CDR3. Per the germline V gene, CDR1 is LGHNT and CDR2 is FRNRAP. The V end lost 3 bases, the J end lost 8 bases, and 8 bases lay between the germline ends. Written as DNA, the CDR3 is TGTGCTAGTGGTTTTTCGAGGCATGAGCAGTTCTTC. Translating it yields CASGFSRHEQFF. Combining the CDR3 with reference TRBV12-5 and TRBJ2-1 gives the whole variable domain DARVTQTPRHKVTEMGQEVTMRCQPILGHNTVFWYRQTMMQGLELLAYFRNRAPLDDSGMPKDRFSAEMPDATLATLKIQPSEPRDSAVYFCASGFSRHEQFFGPGTRLTVL.

The rearrangement links TRBV4-1 to TRBJ1-2; no reliable D call. Germline CDR1 and CDR2: MGHRA and YSYEKL. V lost 0 bases and J 4 bases, leaving 15 bases between the germline ends. The CDR3 sequence is 16 residues long. CDR3 loop: CASSQDGTRYGYGYTF. In DNA form, the CDR3 reads TGCGCCAGCAGCCAAGATGGAACCAGGTACGGCTATGGCTACACCTTC.

V and J are TRBV2 and TRBJ2-1; D not certain. The V end was cut by 6 bases, the J end by 7 bases, with 4 bases between. CDR1 is SNHLY, CDR2 FYNNEI, per germline. CDR3 length equals 10 residues. CDR3 in amino acids: CASRQNEQFF. CDR3 sequence (DNA): TGTGCCAGCAGACAAAATGAGCAGTTCTTC.

The chain recombines TRBV10-3 with TRBJ1-1, with unresolved D. V lost 9 bases to trimming and J lost 7 bases, with 12 bases between them. The CDR3 length is 11 residues. Germline V lookup: CDR1 ENHRY, CDR2 SYGVKD. The CDR3 nucleotides are TGTGCCATAAACGAAGGAGGTGAAGCTTTCTTT. Its translation is CAINEGGEAFF.

The V gene is TRBV5-5, the J gene TRBJ1-1; D might be TRBD1 (5 bases). V lost 4 bases and J lost 1, with 11 bases in between. CDR3 length: 14 amino acids. Germline V gives CDR1 SGHKS, CDR2 YYEKEE (reference sequence). Here the CDR3 DNA reads TGTGCCAGCAGCGCGGCCGGGGGGAACACTGAAGCTTTCTTT. Its translation: CASSAAGGNTEAFF. The variable domain in full, completed from reference TRBV5-5 and TRBJ1-1, reads DAGVTQSPTHLIKTRGQQVTLRCSPISGHKSVSWYQQVLGQGPQFIFQYYEKEERGRGNFPDRFSARQFPNYSSELNVNALLLGDSALYLCASSAAGGNTEAFFGQGTRLTVV.

This chain links TRBV19 with TRBJ1-5; D might be TRBD1 (6 bases). The V gene lost 1 base and the J gene lost 6 bases, with 13 bases spanning the gap. CDR1 is LNHDA and CDR2 is SQIVND in the germline V gene (reference sequence). The CDR3 loop spans 15 amino acids. CDR3 DNA sequence: TGTGCCAGTAGTATAGGGGCAGGGGCTTTTCAGCCCCAGCATTTT. It translates to CASSIGAGAFQPQHF.

The genes are TRBV18 and TRBJ1-1; D unresolved. This CDR3 has 13 amino acids. The germline V and J ends were trimmed by 3 bases and 3 bases, with 8 bases remaining between them. CDR1 and CDR2 (germline): KGHSH, LQKENI. The CDR3 nucleotides read TGTGCCAGCTCACCGAGAGGATACACTGAAGCTTTCTTT. Its protein product is CASSPRGYTEAFF.

A single count supports this clone. CDR3 region: CASSVQGQTGELFF. The CDR3 bases are TGTGCCAGCAGTGTCCAGGGGCAGACCGGGGAGCTGTTTTTT. This chain uses TRBV2 with TRBJ2-2; possibly TRBD1 for D (6 bases). V lost 4 bases and J 5 bases, leaving 11 bases between the germline ends. This CDR3 spans 14 amino acids. Germline V gene sequence: CDR1 SNHLY, CDR2 FYNNEI.

CDR3 sequence reads: CASSSTGVITEAFF. The CDR3 DNA is TGTGCCAGCAGTTCAACAGGAGTAATCACTGAAGCTTTCTTT. This rearrangement joins TRBV25-1 to TRBJ1-1; TRBD1 is a possible D gene (5 bases). CDR3 size: 14 residues. Trimming removed 5 bases from V and 4 bases from J, with 14 bases in between. The germline gives CDR1 MGHDK, CDR2 SYGVNS. The variable domain in full, completed from reference TRBV25-1 and TRBJ1-1, reads EADIYQTPRYLVIGTGKKITLECSQTMGHDKMYWYQQDPGMELHLIHYSYGVNSTEKGDLSSESTVSRIRTEHFPLTLESARPSHTSQYLCASSSTGVITEAFFGQGTRLTVV.

This chain uses TRBV7-2 with TRBJ2-3; 9 bases line up with TRBD2. V lost 1 base and J lost 1; bases outside the gene matches: 6. The germline V gene encodes CDR1 SGHTA and CDR2 FQGNSA. This CDR3 is 17 amino acids long. CDR3: CASSLDGGGAGTDTQYF. The CDR3 DNA is TGTGCCAGCAGCTTAGACGGCGGGGGGGCAGGCACAGATACGCAGTATTTT.

In regard to this clone: Within the sample, other DNA sequences also encode this same CDR3. The rearrangement links TRBV7-9 to TRBJ2-3; 9 bases map to TRBD2. Germline CDR1 SEHNR, CDR2 FQNEAQ (reference sequence). The CDR3 runs 14 residues. J was trimmed by 4 bases and V by 4 bases; bases with no gene match: 3. The CDR3 here is CASSSGLAADTQYF. CDR3 in DNA: TGTGCCAGCAGCTCGGGACTAGCCGCAGATACGCAGTATTTT.

The chain links TRBV4-1 to TRBJ2-7; 9 bases agree with TRBD1. The germline CDR1 and CDR2 sequences are MGHRA and YSYEKL. V shed 3 bases and J 0 bases; nucleotides not matched to a gene: 3. The CDR3 is 15 residues long. CDR3 residues: CASSQGQGTSYEQYF. Here the CDR3 DNA reads TGCGCCAGCAGCCAGGGACAGGGCACCTCCTACGAGCAGTACTTC.

The chain has TRBV6-5 and TRBJ1-2; D is possibly TRBD1 (5 bases). The V end lost 0 bases, the J end lost 3 bases, and 14 bases lay between the germline ends. This CDR3 region has 16 residues. Germline assignment: CDR1 MNHEY and CDR2 SVGAGI. CDR3 sequence: CASSYSIHRGDYGYTF. As DNA, the CDR3 is TGTGCCAGCAGTTACTCGATTCATCGGGGGGACTATGGCTACACCTTC.

The chain is built from TRBV4-3 and TRBJ2-7, with D unclear. The CDR3 spans 15 residues. The V end lost 1 base, the J end lost 2 bases, and 12 bases lay between the germline ends. Germline V gives CDR1 LGHNA, CDR2 YSLEER. CDR3 amino acids: CASSQGPYPTYEQYF. In nucleotides, the CDR3 is TGCGCCAGCAGCCAAGGTCCCTATCCGACCTACGAGCAGTACTTC.

The chain joins TRBV9 to TRBJ1-2; TRBD1 matches 11 bases. V gave up 6 bases and J gave up 0 bases; unmatched junction bases: 13. CDR3 length: 18 amino acids. Germline values: CDR1 SGDLS, CDR2 YYNGEE. CDR3 nucleotide sequence: TGTGCCAGCACCCCATCGGGAGGACAGGGGGCCTCTAACTATGGCTACACCTTC. Protein: CASTPSGGQGASNYGYTF.

CDR3 DNA sequence: TGTGCCAGCAGTTTAGCGGGACGGGTAACCTACGAGCAGTACTTC. Its translation: CASSLAGRVTYEQYF. The chain combines TRBV27 with TRBJ2-7, with TRBD2 as a possible D gene (6 bases). V was shortened by 2 bases and J by 2 bases, with 13 bases between the two germline ends. The germline gives CDR1 MNHEY, CDR2 SMNVEV (reference sequence). The CDR3 has 15 residues.

The chain recombines TRBV9 with TRBJ1-4, with 11 positions matching TRBD1. The CDR3 consists of 16 residues. Germline CDR1 reads SGDLS; CDR2 reads YYNGEE. Losses at the gene ends were 4 bases for V and 6 bases for J; bases not matched to a gene: 8. The CDR3 region is CASSRDRGGLYEKLFF. The CDR3 DNA reads as TGTGCCAGCAGCCGGGACAGGGGGGGACTATATGAAAAACTGTTTTTT.

The chain employs TRBV19 and TRBJ1-2; D uncertain. Trimming took 3 bases from V and 6 from J, leaving 14 bases between them. The germline CDR1 and CDR2 sequences are LNHDA and SQIVND (reference sequence). The CDR3 length is 14 residues. The CDR3 nucleotides are TGTGCCAGTAGTATTCTCGGGATAGGAAATGGCTACACCTTC. It encodes CASSILGIGNGYTF.

The chain has TRBV2 and TRBJ2-2; 7 positions agree with TRBD1. Unmatched junction bases numbered 4, after V lost 6 bases and J lost 6 bases. CDR1 is SNHLY, CDR2 FYNNEI, per germline. There are 13 residues in the CDR3. The CDR3 sequence: CASSLGTAGELFF. The CDR3 nucleotides are TGTGCCAGCAGCCTTGGGACAGCCGGGGAGCTGTTTTTT.

The chain recombines TRBV10-3 with TRBJ2-6, with D hard to call. With 7 bases removed from V and 1 base from J, the gap between germline ends came to 11 bases. The CDR3 sequence is 15 residues long. CDR1 and CDR2 (germline): ENHRY, SYGVKD. This CDR3 is CAITSSGSGANVLTF. CDR3 nucleotide sequence: TGTGCCATCACCTCCTCGGGTTCTGGGGCCAACGTCCTGACTTTC.

Written as DNA, the CDR3 is TGCGCCAGCAGCCAAGGACGGGACAGGGTCTCCTACGAGCAGTACTTC. It specifies CASSQGRDRVSYEQYF. The chain links TRBV4-1 to TRBJ2-7; 9 bases fit TRBD1. The V and J ends lost 1 base and 0 bases, in that order; junction bases with no gene match: 4. The CDR3 runs to 16 residues. From germline, CDR1 is MGHRA and CDR2 YSYEKL.

The CDR3 is CASSENAGRETQYF. In DNA, the CDR3 is TGTGCCAGCAGCGAGAATGCGGGGAGAGAGACCCAGTACTTC. The V gene is TRBV9, the J gene TRBJ2-5, with D possibly matching TRBD2 (6 bases). CDR1 is SGDLS and CDR2 is YYNGEE in the germline V gene. The ends were cut back, 3 bases at V and 4 bases at J, with 13 bases in the middle. The CDR3 consists of 14 residues.

The J gene is TRBJ1-1, the V gene TRBV12-5; D remains unclear. Trimming cost V 6 bases and J 1 base, with 6 bases left between them. The V gene's germline CDR1 is LGHNT and CDR2 FRNRAP. The CDR3 consists of 12 residues. The CDR3 coding sequence is TGTGCTAGTGGGTACAGGAACACTGAAGCTTTCTTT. Translation: CASGYRNTEAFF.

The V and J genes are TRBV14 and TRBJ1-2; 9 bases line up with TRBD1. The CDR3 spans 15 residues. Losses at the gene ends were 4 bases for V and 8 bases for J; bases not matched to a gene: 11. Germline V gene data show CDR1 as SGHDN and CDR2 as FVKESK. The CDR3 spells CASSPRRDRERGYTF. In DNA, the CDR3 is TGTGCCAGCAGCCCACGCCGGGACAGGGAGAGGGGCTACACCTTC.

The chain is built from TRBV4-1 and TRBJ1-1; 9 nucleotides line up with TRBD1. CDR1 is MGHRA and CDR2 is YSYEKL in the germline V gene. V dropped 3 bases and J dropped 6; count of bases not matched to a gene: 5. This CDR3 spans 14 amino acids. CDR3 residues: CASSQGQGRSEAFF. As DNA, the CDR3 is TGCGCCAGCAGCCAGGGACAGGGAAGGTCTGAAGCTTTCTTT.